This note documents a single T cell receptor (beta chain) sequence. Its target is unknown. The sample comes from a study of Ad26.COV2.S vaccination and SARS-CoV-2 variants. Points from the study as a whole: It was vaccine recipients, not placebo recipients, who had the higher spike-specific TCR breadth. Reported findings describe substantial breadth in spike-specific CD8+ and CD4+ T cell responses following vaccination. Researchers reported similar non-spike TCR breadth in vaccine and placebo recipients. Estimates derived from TCR breadth and depth analyses may have underestimated total T cell responses.

Only in-frame clones appear in the TCRdb table, and some are missing; sequencing was by immunoSEQ multiplex PCR. The sample shows around 350,000 clones, 92% of them seen only once. The CDR3 runs to 15 residues. V lost 3 bases, J lost 4 bases, and 12 bases lay in between. The germline gives CDR1 LGHNA, CDR2 YSLEER. The gene calls are TRBV4-3 and TRBJ1-4, with D uncertain. The material was peripheral blood, obtained after recovery from COVID-19. The clonotype originates from a human donor who had recovered from COVID-19. Here the CDR3 DNA reads TGCGCCAGCAGCCAGGACCGGGGAGGTAATGAAAAACTGTTTTTT. It specifies CASSQDRGGNEKLFF.